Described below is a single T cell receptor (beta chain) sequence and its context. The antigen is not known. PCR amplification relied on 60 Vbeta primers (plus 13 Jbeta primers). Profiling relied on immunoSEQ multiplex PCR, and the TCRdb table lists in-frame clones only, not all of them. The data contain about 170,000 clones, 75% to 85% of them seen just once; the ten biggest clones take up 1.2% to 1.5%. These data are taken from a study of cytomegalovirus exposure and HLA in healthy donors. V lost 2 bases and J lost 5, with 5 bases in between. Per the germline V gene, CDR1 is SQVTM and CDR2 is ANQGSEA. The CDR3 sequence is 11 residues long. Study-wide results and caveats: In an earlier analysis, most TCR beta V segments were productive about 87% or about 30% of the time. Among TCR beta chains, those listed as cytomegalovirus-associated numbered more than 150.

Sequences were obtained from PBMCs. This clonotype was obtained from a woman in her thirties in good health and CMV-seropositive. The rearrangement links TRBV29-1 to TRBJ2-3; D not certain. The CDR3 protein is CSVETGDTQYF. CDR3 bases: TGCAGCGTTGAAACGGGAGATACGCAGTATTTT.